These 10 T cell receptor beta chains were all obtained from the same sample, sequenced in a study of T cell responses to AZD1222 COVID-19 vaccine. Libraries were prepared by immunoSEQ multiplex PCR; TCRdb keeps only in-frame clonotypes and omits some of them. Of just over 60,000 clones listed, roughly three quarters were seen once; the top ten hold roughly an eighth. Here the sequenced sample was peripheral blood, taken on day 0 of AZD1222 vaccination. The receptor source for this set is an adult in good health.

This clone was seen just once. The V gene is TRBV2, the J gene TRBJ1-1, with TRBD1 identical over 7 bases. Per the germline V gene, CDR1 is SNHLY and CDR2 is FYNNEI. Trimming cost V 3 bases and J 0 bases; bases outside gene matches: 1. CDR3 length: 14 residues. The CDR3 is CASSDRGVNTEAFF. DNA for the CDR3: TGTGCCAGCAGTGACAGGGGGGTGAACACTGAAGCTTTCTTT.

V gene TRBV13 combines with J gene TRBJ2-5, with TRBD2 matching over 10 bases. The germline CDR1 and CDR2 sequences are PRHDT and FYEKMQ (reference sequence). V trimming: 5 bases; J trimming: 4 bases; junction bases outside the gene matches: 4. CDR3 size: 14 residues. CDR3 protein: CASSLSSGGETQYF. Written as DNA, the CDR3 is TGTGCCAGCAGCCTTTCTAGCGGGGGAGAGACCCAGTACTTC.

The chain joins TRBV4-3 to TRBJ2-4, with 7 bases identical to TRBD1. Trimming at V came to 3 bases and at J to 7 bases, leaving 6 bases not matched to a gene. From germline, CDR1 is LGHNA and CDR2 YSLEER. The CDR3 extends over 14 amino acids. Written as DNA, the CDR3 is TGCGCCAGCAGCCAGGGACAGCCCTTTAACATTCAGTACTTC. It translates to CASSQGQPFNIQYF.

The table lists this clone with a few counts. The chain is built from TRBV7-9 and TRBJ2-1; D is ambiguous. Looked up from germline, CDR1 is SEHNR and CDR2 is FQNEAQ (reference sequence). The V end was cut by 5 bases, the J end by 9 bases, with 14 bases between. This CDR3 comprises 13 residues. The CDR3 sequence is CASSGGSATEQFF. CDR3 in DNA: TGTGCCAGCAGCGGCGGCAGCGCCACTGAGCAGTTCTTC.

The chain couples TRBV6-1 to TRBJ1-5; no firm D call. The germline V and J ends were trimmed by 2 bases and 2 bases, with 4 bases remaining between them. This CDR3 has 13 amino acids. Germline-derived CDR1 and CDR2 are MNHNS and SASEGT. The CDR3, as DNA: TGTGCCAGCAGTGAATTTGGCAATCAGCCCCAGCATTTT. Its protein is CASSEFGNQPQHF.

This chain uses TRBV9 with TRBJ1-2; D is possibly TRBD1 (5 bases). Germline CDR1 reads SGDLS; CDR2 reads YYNGEE. Trimming removed 1 base from V and 7 bases from J, with 14 bases in between. The CDR3 length is 14 residues. The CDR3 nucleotides are TGTGCCAGCAGCGTATCTAACAGGAACAGTGGCTACACCTTC. This gives the protein CASSVSNRNSGYTF.

CDR3 nucleotides: TGTGCCAGCAGTGAATCGGACGAAACCTACGAGCAGTACTTC. Residues: CASSESDETYEQYF. V is TRBV2 and J is TRBJ2-7; no definite D call. The length of the CDR3 is 14 residues. Germline V lookup: CDR1 SNHLY, CDR2 FYNNEI. V was trimmed by 2 bases and J by 2 bases, leaving 10 bases between them.

The J gene is TRBJ1-2, the V gene TRBV28; possibly TRBD1 for D (5 bases). CDR1 and CDR2 from the germline V gene are MDHEN and SYDVKM. Trimming took off 1 base at V and 8 bases at J, with 14 bases between the two ends. The CDR3 has 14 residues. The CDR3 sequence is CASSLSQGTGGYTF. The DNA of the CDR3 is TGTGCCAGCAGTTTATCCCAGGGTACTGGAGGCTACACCTTC.

This clone has more than one count but fewer than ten. This CDR3 is CASSSRGSGGSTIYF. CDR3 nucleotides: TGTGCCAGCAGCTCCCGGGGCTCCGGGGGCTCCACCATATATTTT. The rearrangement links TRBV9 to TRBJ1-3, with D possibly matching TRBD1 (6 bases). Germline V CDR1 and CDR2: SGDLS, YYNGEE. The length of the CDR3 is 15 residues. V lost 4 bases and J 9 bases, leaving 20 bases between the germline ends.

The CDR3 spells CASSPPMGSNEKLFF. For the CDR3, the DNA is TGTGCCAGCTCACCTCCGATGGGGAGTAATGAAAAACTGTTTTTT. V is TRBV18 and J is TRBJ1-4; D remains ambiguous. The CDR3 has 15 residues. V dropped 3 bases and J dropped 4 bases, with 12 bases sitting between them. CDR1 and CDR2 from the germline V gene are KGHSH and LQKENI.